The table lists the clone carrying this TCR beta chain with many counts. The sample belongs to a study of human T cells and chemical hapten exposure. TCRdb independently ran MiXCR on the RACE reads; one entry per CDR3 protein. The sample lists about 30,000 distinct CDR3 sequences; 4.5% to 7.5% were seen once. The CDR3 sequence is 12 residues long. Per germline, CDR1 SGDLS and CDR2 YYNGEE. Trimming took 0 bases from V and 4 from J, leaving 2 bases between them. Sample time point: patch test 3, about 24 weeks after DPC sensitization. The treatment was: therapeutic diphenylcyclopropenone sensitization with weekly scalp DPC. From whole blood left unfractionated, total RNA was extracted.

The clonotype comes from a man aged 25-45 years with alopecia areata. Some clones in this sample may be carry-over from other donors' samples. The sequences come from whole blood, collected in connection with sensitization to the hapten diphenylcyclopropenone (DPC). The chain uses TRBV9 and TRBJ2-1, with D hard to call. CDR3 bases: TGTGCCAGCAGCGTAGCTTACAATGAGCAGTTCTTC. This sequence encodes CASSVAYNEQFF.